This T cell receptor beta chain was retrieved from a study of T cell responses to AZD1222 COVID-19 vaccine. Broader study findings: Repertoire sampling was restricted to post-peak T cell response timepoints. A mostly white British donor set with more females was recruited, and clonal diversity was possibly underestimated.

A word on this clone: Its antigen is unidentified.

Germline-derived CDR1 and CDR2 are SEHNR and FQNEAQ (reference sequence). This CDR3 has 15 residues. V dropped 4 bases and J dropped 9; count of bases not matched to a gene: 14. Repertoires were generated with immunoSEQ multiplex PCR, while TCRdb's copy carries only in-frame clones and drops some. The table shows over 120,000 clones, with 80% to 95% occurring only once. The receptor was derived from an adult in good health. Sequencing was performed on peripheral blood, taken on day 0 of AZD1222 vaccination. The genes are TRBV7-9 and TRBJ1-1; TRBD1 matches at 7 bases. Here the CDR3 DNA reads TGTGCCAGCAGCTCGAGACAGGGAAGCGCGTCGAAAGCTTTCTTT. Amino acid sequence: CASSSRQGSASKAFF. The full variable domain, in which reference TRBV7-9 and TRBJ1-1 provide the parts outside the CDR3, is DTGVSQNPRHKITKRGQNVTFRCDPISEHNRLYWYRQTLGQGPEFLTYFQNEAQLEKSRLLSDRFSAERPKGSFSTLEIQRTEQGDSAMYLCASSSRQGSASKAFFGQGTRLTVV.